This record concerns one T cell receptor (beta chain) sequence. This clonotype was recorded many times. No cognate antigen has been identified for it. Base qualities are not provided; no much larger clone lies one nucleotide away. The record originates from a study of regulatory T cells in long-lasting Graves disease (dated by TCRdb to about 2021). Regarding the study in general: Newly diagnosed Graves' disease patients had taken antithyroid drugs for less than 3 months. This study used TCR sequencing and RNA sequencing of peripheral blood to compare persistent Graves' disease patients against newly diagnosed Graves' disease patients. TCR sequencing covered roughly 13 persistent and approximately 20 newly diagnosed Graves' disease patients, approximately 33 samples in total. The study was conducted in China and was registered as a clinical trial.

What the authors observed across the whole study: Compared with newly diagnosed patients, persistent Graves' disease patients had lower TCR Shannon entropy and fewer highly expanded clones, which suggests clonal expansion. More public clonotypes were shared among persistent patients (roughly 3,000) than among newly diagnosed patients (966). Peripheral blood alone was examined, since thyroid tissue, which constituted the primary lesion, could not be accessed. Persistent disease showed preferential use of TRBV28, TRBJ1-2 and TRBJ2-5, whereas newly diagnosed disease favored TRBV20-1 and TRBJ2-1. Only the TCR beta chain was sequenced and analyzed. The authors noted that the small sample size was a limitation that may lower accuracy.

Per the publication, the time point label means: newly diagnosed GD, antithyroid drugs for less than 3 months. For both TCR sequencing and RNA sequencing, RNA was extracted from PBMCs in TRIzol. The diagnosis of Graves' disease followed American Thyroid Association guidelines. Recruitment of patients was carried out at an endocrinology department in Xi'an, China. Each patient gave about 10 milliliters of peripheral blood, collected in an EDTA anticoagulant tube. PBMCs were isolated by Ficoll Paque Plus density gradient separation without further T cell sorting. An Agilent 2100 Bioanalyzer and agarose gel were used to assess RNA quality, and a NanoDrop 2000 was used to measure RNA concentration. Relative to germline, V is 1 base shorter and J is 1 base shorter, with 11 bases between their ends. The CDR3 holds 16 amino acids from the cysteine to the phenylalanine. Only the CDR3 region is kept as DNA, spanning 48 bases read in frame from base 1. According to the germline V gene, CDR1 reads SGHTA and CDR2 reads FQGNSA.

Receptors were amplified or captured by multiplex PCR. TCRdb names Illumina HiSeq 4000 as the instrument used. CDR3 regions were amplified by Arm-PCR with iRepertoire HTBI primers to construct TCR beta libraries. PCR products were gel purified before sequencing. Per the source publication's procedure: Across samples, fewer than 70 TRBV and 13 to 15 TRBJ segments were identified and used for gene usage analysis of CDR3 amino acid clonotypes. Filtered high-quality paired reads were merged into contigs using COPE and FqMerger. Contigs were aligned with BLAST to IMGT TRBV, TRBD and TRBJ reference genes, and CDR3 was defined per IMGT. Any clonotype with a frequency above 0.1% was classified as a highly expanded clone. Repertoire diversity was measured by Shannon entropy, and V-J evenness by the Gini coefficient. Public clonotypes were defined as clonotypes shared by more than one individual. In TCRdb, the public reads were trimmed at Q25 with fastp and aligned with MiXCR, with productive beta chains retained. Rows with a matching CDR3 protein are joined into one entry that keeps the most common DNA and genes. These V and J calls are TCRdb output, not the study's own analysis. Here the sample has hundreds of thousands of distinct CDR3 sequences; 16% occur a single time. The top ten constitute 18% of the sample.

The same data also went into a second study, on T cells in Graves' hyperthyroidism and ophthalmopathy. As the second study states: Stable Graves' hyperthyroidism was defined as no progression to ophthalmopathy during 18 months of follow-up. Hyperthyroidism patients were newly diagnosed, had a disease duration of under 2 months, and were aged 18 to 65 years. The study excluded patients with uncontrolled infections, other autoimmune diseases, pregnancy or lactation. Diagnoses relied on clinical symptoms, serum thyroxine and TRAb, thyroid ultrasound and orbital computed tomography. The first round of RT-PCR for the TCR CDR3 was performed with the HTBI primer set and the Qiagen OneStep RT-PCR kit. Blood samples also contained most of the expanded thyroid clonotypes (frequency above 0.001), which suggests that blood repertoires may reflect thyroid immune responses. Ophthalmopathy was separated from stable hyperthyroidism by a 13 V-J signature model, with 85% to 90% sensitivity and 81% to 82% specificity obtained in cross-validation and 80%/75% obtained in testing. In validation, progression to ophthalmopathy was predicted by the model with 70% to 71% sensitivity and 72% to 85% specificity, a median of approximately 6.5 months before onset. A discovery cohort of roughly 100 patients, 43 with Graves' ophthalmopathy and 55 to 60 with stable Graves' hyperthyroidism, was used to find distinguishing TCR V-J signatures. Prospective prediction of ophthalmopathy was tested in an independent validation cohort consisting of 18 hyperthyroidism patients and 15 to 17 patients who later progressed to ophthalmopathy. For training and testing, the roughly 100 patients in the discovery cohort were randomly divided in a 7:3 ratio. The study also compared thyroid tissue and blood T-cell repertoires from 5 to 7 Graves' hyperthyroidism patients. Following sampling, methimazole starting at 30 mg daily was given to hyperthyroidism patients, and high-dose intravenous methylprednisolone was given to ophthalmopathy patients. Libraries were constructed in a second round of multiplex PCR, after which size selection and purification were performed. Libraries were sequenced paired-end with 100 bp reads on an Illumina HiSeq2000. Raw data were processed with SOAPnuke, discarding reads with adapters, uncalled bases, mean Phred below 15, or no exact constant-primer or identifier match. COPE v1.2.5 was used to merge high-quality paired reads, and clonotypes were defined as unique nucleotide sequences. MiTCR v1.1 was used to align clonotypes to the IMGT TRBV, TRBD and TRBJ reference segments. Analysis was restricted to V-J combinations with a frequency above 0.0001, which covered over 98% of repertoires. The TCS score was defined as F50 (clonal expansion) divided by E x V (chaos), with BLOSUM62-based TCRdist calculated between CDR3 peptides within each V-J. Welch's t-statistics and random forest reduced approximately 520 V-J features to roughly 13, which were used in a naive Bayes classifier (R e1071). Sample size was not statistically predetermined, and investigators were not blinded to group allocation. The paper reports TCR Vbeta CDR3 sequencing of approximately 130 peripheral blood samples: 40 to 45 ophthalmopathy, fewer than 85 hyperthyroidism and 17 progressor patients.

This receptor was identified in a woman in her twenties or thirties with Graves disease. Donor details come from another sample of the same person, matched by shared clones. Sequencing was performed on peripheral blood mononuclear cells (PBMCs), taken at new diagnosis, from a patient treated with antithyroid drugs. The rearrangement combines TRBV7-2 with TRBJ2-1, and possibly TRBD1, on 6 matching bases. The CDR3 loop reads CASSLGGRGSYNEQFF. The bases are TGTGCCAGCAGCTTAGGTGGCAGGGGATCCTACAATGAGCAGTTCTTC.